This TCR beta chain came from a study of CD8+CD57+ T cells in acquired aplastic anemia. On the study more broadly: Each DNA sample taken from sorted CD4+ and CD8+ cells came to about 3.4 ug on average. In CD4+ cells, healthy donors produced an average of approximately 10 million reads.

Study-wide points: Patients and controls shared 25 to 35 CD8+ CDR3 sequences, which appeared highly expressed in patients and within their immunodominant clones. Controls and patients did not differ significantly in CD8+ Simpson's diversity.

As concerns this clonotype: No antigen is known for it.

V was pared by 3 bases and J by 4 bases, with 6 bases of the junction left unmatched. Germline V gives CDR1 SQVTM, CDR2 ANQGSEA. This CDR3 has 14 residues. Profiling of TCR beta VDJ combinations and CDR3 sequences used genomic DNA as template. TCRdb reprocessed the reads via MiXCR and lists one record per CDR3 protein. The data contain some 410,000 distinct CDR3 sequences, just under 70% of them singletons. The genes are TRBV29-1 and TRBJ1-2, with 9 bases that match TRBD1. The sample taken for sequencing was sorted CD4+, CD8+, or CD8+CD57+ T cells (not recorded which) from PBMCs. This sequence was found in a human donor in good health, serving as a control. CDR3 amino acids: CSVDFGQGSYGYTF. In nucleotides, the CDR3 is TGCAGCGTTGATTTTGGACAGGGGAGCTATGGCTACACCTTC.